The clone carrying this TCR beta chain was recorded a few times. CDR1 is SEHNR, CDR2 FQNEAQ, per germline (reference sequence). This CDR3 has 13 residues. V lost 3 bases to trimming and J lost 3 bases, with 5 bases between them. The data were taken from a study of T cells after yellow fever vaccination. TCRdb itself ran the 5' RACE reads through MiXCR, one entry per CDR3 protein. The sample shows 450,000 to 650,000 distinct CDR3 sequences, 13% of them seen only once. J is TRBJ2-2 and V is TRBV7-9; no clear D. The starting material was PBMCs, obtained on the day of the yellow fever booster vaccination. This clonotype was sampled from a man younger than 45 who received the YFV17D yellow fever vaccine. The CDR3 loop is CASSFGHTGELFF. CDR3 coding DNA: TGTGCCAGCAGCTTCGGACACACCGGGGAGCTGTTTTTT.